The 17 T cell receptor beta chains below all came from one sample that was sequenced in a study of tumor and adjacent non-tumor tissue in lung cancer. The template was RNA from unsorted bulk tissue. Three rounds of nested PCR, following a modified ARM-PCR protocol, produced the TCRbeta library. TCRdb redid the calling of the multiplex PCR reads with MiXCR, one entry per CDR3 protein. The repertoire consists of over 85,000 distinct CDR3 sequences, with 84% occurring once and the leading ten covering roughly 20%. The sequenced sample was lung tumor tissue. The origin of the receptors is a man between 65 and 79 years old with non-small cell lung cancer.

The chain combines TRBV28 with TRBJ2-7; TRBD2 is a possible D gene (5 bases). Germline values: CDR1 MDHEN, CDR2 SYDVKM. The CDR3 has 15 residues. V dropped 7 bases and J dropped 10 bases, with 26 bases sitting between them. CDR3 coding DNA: TGTGCCAGCACTTCCCGGCGGGCCGGAGGTTGCGAACAGTACTTC. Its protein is CASTSRRAGGCEQYF.

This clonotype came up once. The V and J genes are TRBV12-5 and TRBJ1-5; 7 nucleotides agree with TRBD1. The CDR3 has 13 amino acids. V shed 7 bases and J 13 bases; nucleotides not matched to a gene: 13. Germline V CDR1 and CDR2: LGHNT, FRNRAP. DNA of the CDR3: TGTGCTAGTGTCCCGGACAGGAATCAACCTCAGCATTTT. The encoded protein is CASVPDRNQPQHF.

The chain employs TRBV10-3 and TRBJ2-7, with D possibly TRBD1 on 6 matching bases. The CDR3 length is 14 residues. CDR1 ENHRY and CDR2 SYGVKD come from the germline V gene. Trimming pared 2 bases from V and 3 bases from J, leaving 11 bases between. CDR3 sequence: CAISERGGVYEQYF. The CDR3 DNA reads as TGTGCCATCAGTGAGAGAGGGGGAGTCTACGAGCAGTACTTC.

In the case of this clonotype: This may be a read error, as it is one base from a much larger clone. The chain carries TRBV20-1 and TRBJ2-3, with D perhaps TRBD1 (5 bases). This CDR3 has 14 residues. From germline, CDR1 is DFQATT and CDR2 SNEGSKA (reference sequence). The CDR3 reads CSAYPGGSTGTQYF. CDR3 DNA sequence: TGCAGTGCTTATCCCGGCGGTAGCACAGGTACGCAGTATTTT.

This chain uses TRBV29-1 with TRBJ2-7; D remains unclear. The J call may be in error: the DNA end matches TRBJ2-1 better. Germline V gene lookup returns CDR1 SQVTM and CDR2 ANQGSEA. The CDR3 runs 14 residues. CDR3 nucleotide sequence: TGCAGCGTCAGAGAAATGGCCGGCGGTGGGATGCAGTTCTTC. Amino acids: CSVREMAGGGMQFF.

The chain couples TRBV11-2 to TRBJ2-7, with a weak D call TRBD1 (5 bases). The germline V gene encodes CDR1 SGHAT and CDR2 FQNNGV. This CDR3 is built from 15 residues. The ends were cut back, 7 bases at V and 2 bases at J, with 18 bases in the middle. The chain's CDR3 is CASNLDPKGPYEQYF. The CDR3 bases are TGTGCCAGCAACTTGGACCCTAAGGGGCCCTACGAGCAGTACTTC. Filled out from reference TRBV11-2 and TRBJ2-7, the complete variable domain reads EAGVAQSPRYKIIEKRQSVAFWCNPISGHATLYWYQQILGQGPKLLIQFQNNGVVDDSQLPKDRFSAERLKGVDSTLKIQPAKLEDSAVYLCASNLDPKGPYEQYFGPGTRLTVT.

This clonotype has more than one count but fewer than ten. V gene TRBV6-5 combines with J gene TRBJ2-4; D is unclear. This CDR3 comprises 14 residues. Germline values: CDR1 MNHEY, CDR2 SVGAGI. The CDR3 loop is CISSYGAGKNIQYF. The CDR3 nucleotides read TGTATCAGCAGTTACGGAGCAGGCAAAAACATTCAGTACTTC.

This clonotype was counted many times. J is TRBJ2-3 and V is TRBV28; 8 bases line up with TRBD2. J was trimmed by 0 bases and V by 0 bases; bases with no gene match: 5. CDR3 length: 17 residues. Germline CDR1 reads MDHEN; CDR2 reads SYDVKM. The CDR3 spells CASSLWRSGSSTDTQYF. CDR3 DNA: TGTGCCAGCAGTTTATGGAGAAGCGGGAGCAGCACAGATACGCAGTATTTT.

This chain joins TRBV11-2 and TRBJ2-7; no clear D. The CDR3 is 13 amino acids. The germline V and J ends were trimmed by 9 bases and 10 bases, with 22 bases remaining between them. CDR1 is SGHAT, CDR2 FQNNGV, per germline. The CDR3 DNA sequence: TGTGCCAGTAGCCAATGGACCGATCGCGAACAGTACTTC. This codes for CASSQWTDREQYF.

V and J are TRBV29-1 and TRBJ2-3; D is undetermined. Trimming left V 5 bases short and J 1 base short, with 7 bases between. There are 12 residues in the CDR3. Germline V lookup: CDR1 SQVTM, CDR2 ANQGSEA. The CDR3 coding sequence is TGCAGCGTTAACAGTTGCACAGATACGCAGTATTTT. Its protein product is CSVNSCTDTQYF.

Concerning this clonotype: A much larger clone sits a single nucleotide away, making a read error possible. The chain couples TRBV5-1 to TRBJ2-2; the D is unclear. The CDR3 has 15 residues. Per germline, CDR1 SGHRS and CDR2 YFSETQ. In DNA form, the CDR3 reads TGCGCCCGCAGCTTGGCGGTTTCGGACACCGGGGAGCTGTTTTTT. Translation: CARSLAVSDTGELFF.

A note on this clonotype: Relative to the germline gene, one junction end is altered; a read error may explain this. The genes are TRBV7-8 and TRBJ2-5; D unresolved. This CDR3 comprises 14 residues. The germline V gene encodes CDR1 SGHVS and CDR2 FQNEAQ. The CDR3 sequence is CTSSIELGRETQYF. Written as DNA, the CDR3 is TGTACCAGCAGCATAGAACTGGGTCGAGAGACCCAGTACTTC.

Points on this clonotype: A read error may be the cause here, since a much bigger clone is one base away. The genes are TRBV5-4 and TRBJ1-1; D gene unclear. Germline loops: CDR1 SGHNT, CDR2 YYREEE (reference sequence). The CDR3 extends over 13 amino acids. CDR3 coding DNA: TGTGCCAGCAGCGGCAGTATGAACACTGAAGCTATCTTT. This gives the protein CASSGSMNTEAIF.

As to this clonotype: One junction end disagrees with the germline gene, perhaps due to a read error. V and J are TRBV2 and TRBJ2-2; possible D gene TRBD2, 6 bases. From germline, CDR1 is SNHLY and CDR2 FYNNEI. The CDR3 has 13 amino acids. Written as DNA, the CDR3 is TGTGCCAGCAGTCCGGGGGTCACCGGGGACCTGTCTTTT. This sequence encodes CASSPGVTGDLSF.

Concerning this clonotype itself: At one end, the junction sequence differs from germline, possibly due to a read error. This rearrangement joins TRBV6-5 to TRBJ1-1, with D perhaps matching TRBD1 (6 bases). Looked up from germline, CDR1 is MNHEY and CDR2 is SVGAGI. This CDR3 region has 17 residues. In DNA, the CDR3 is TGTGCCAGCGGACTTATCCGGGTCGGGGGCCGGGATACTGAAACTTTCTTT. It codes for CASGLIRVGGRDTETFF.

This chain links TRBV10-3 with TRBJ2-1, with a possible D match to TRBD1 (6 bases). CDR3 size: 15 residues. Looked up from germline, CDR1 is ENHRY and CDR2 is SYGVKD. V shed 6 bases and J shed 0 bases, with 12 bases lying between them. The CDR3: CAISERGISYNEQFF. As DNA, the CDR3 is TGTGCCATCAGCGAAAGGGGGATCTCCTACAATGAGCAGTTCTTC.

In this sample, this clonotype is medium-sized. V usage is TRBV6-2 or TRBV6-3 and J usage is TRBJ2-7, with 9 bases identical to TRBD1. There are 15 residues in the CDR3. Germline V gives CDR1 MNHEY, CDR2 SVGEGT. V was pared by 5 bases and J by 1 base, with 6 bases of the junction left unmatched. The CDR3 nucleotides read TGTGCCAGCAGTACTAAGACAGGGGGATCCTACGAGCAGTACTTC. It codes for CASSTKTGGSYEQYF.